This T cell receptor beta chain was sequenced in a study of OX40 agonist ivuxolimab in advanced cancers. Overall study results and limits: Relative to CD4+ cells, CD8+ T cells on average had more expanded clones.

Germline V gene sequence: CDR1 SGDLS, CDR2 YYNGEE. The V gene end was trimmed by 0 bases and the J gene end by 3 bases; junction bases not matched to a gene: 11. This CDR3 has 18 amino acids. Sequencing used immunoSEQ multiplex PCR; TCRdb keeps in-frame clones, though not all of them. This sample yields 70,000 to 95,000 clones, of which 80% to 90% are seen a single time; 1.9% belongs to the top ten. Turning to this clone: Its antigen remains unidentified.

The sample in question was CD4+ or CD8+ T cells sorted from blood, obtained in a trial of the OX40 agonist ivuxolimab. This chain joins TRBV9 and TRBJ2-1; TRBD2 matches at 8 bases. The clonotype comes from an adult with an advanced solid tumor such as melanoma, head and neck, liver or kidney cancer. The CDR3 sequence: CASSVGGAGANDYNEQFF. CDR3 sequence (DNA): TGTGCCAGCAGCGTAGGGGGAGCGGGAGCCAATGACTACAATGAGCAGTTCTTC.